The entry below gives a single T cell receptor beta chain sequence along with its context. What it binds is unknown. CDR3 size: 16 residues. V was shortened by 5 bases and J by 5 bases, with 22 bases between the two germline ends. The germline V gene encodes CDR1 SGHRS and CDR2 YFSETQ. These data are taken from a study of graft-versus-host responses after intestinal transplantation. Study observations and caveats: GvH clonotypes were identified within recipient marrow, with a subset emerging first in ileum or blood. There was an association between peak levels of circulating GvH clones and early post-transplant HvG declines. Allografts from individuals with graft-donor T cell macrochimerism displayed high graft-versus-host to host-versus-graft clonal ratios.

Only in-frame clones appear in the TCRdb table, and some are missing; sequencing was by immunoSEQ multiplex PCR. Of 65,000 to 90,000 clones detected, approximately 90% appear once; the ten largest clones hold less than 8.5%. This specimen consisted of unstimulated CD8+ T cells sorted from spleen or lymph node cells, obtained before transplant. J is TRBJ1-2 and V is TRBV5-1, with D possibly TRBD1 on 5 matching bases. The clonotype originates from a human donor who was the organ donor for an intestinal transplant. The CDR3 DNA reads TGCGCCAGCAGGTCCCTCGGGACCGGAAGAGATTATGGCTACACCTTC. Protein sequence: CASRSLGTGRDYGYTF.